The rows below give T cell receptor beta chains drawn from one sample of a study of molecular identifiers for immune sequencing clone quantification. In TCRdb, the PCR reads were re-called with MiXCR into one record per CDR3 protein. The sample has about 500,000 distinct CDR3 sequences; roughly a fifth are singletons. The sequenced sample consisted of naive CD8+ T cells from blood, with Jurkat cell RNA spiked in. The receptor source for this set is a human donor in good health. Some libraries in this study had Jurkat cell RNA spiked in. Both conserved end residues are part of each CDR3. The D gene is left open where the match is weak. The size entry is marked missing in some rows and otherwise reads once, few, many or a size class.

size	J	D	V	DNA	CDR3
many	TRBJ2-1	NA	TRBV7-2	TGTGCCAGCAGCTTATATTCCAAATACAATGAGCAGTTCTTC	CASSLYSKYNEQFF
NA	TRBJ1-1	NA	TRBV15	TGTGCCACCAGCAGAGATGTGTCAGCCGAAGCTTTCTTT	CATSRDVSAEAFF
many	TRBJ1-1	NA	TRBV5-5	TGTGCCAGCACTGACACTGAAGCTTTCTTT	CASTDTEAFF
few	TRBJ2-1	TRBD1	TRBV29-1	TGCAGCGTACACCCCGGGACAGGATCGGGGAGCTCCTACAATGAGCAGTTCTTC	CSVHPGTGSGSSYNEQFF
NA	TRBJ2-1	NA	TRBV25-1	TGTGCCAGCAGTGTAGTCGATGAGCAGTTCTTC	CASSVVDEQFF
few	TRBJ1-1	TRBD1	TRBV30	TGTGCCTGGACCCCCTCAGGGGGGAACACTGAAGCTTTCTTT	CAWTPSGGNTEAFF
many	TRBJ1-6	NA	TRBV20-1	TGCAGTGCTAGAGACGAGTTGTCAGGGAGCTCACCCCTCCACTTT	CSARDELSGSSPLHF
NA	TRBJ2-2	NA	TRBV29-1	TGCAGCGTGACCGGGACCTCCAACACCGGGGAGCTGTTTTTT	CSVTGTSNTGELFF
once	TRBJ2-2	TRBD2	TRBV7-9	TGTGCCAGCAGCCCAGGAAGAGTAGCGGGTCACACCGGGGAGCTGTTTTTT	CASSPGRVAGHTGELFF
NA	TRBJ1-6	NA	TRBV5-6	TGTGCCAGCAGCTTGGGAGACAGCTATTCACCCCTCCACTTT	CASSLGDSYSPLHF
NA	TRBJ2-1	NA	TRBV4-3	TGCGCCAGCAGCCAAGGGACTACCCTAGACAATGAGCAGTTCTTC	CASSQGTTLDNEQFF
few	TRBJ2-7	NA	TRBV19	TGTGCCAGTAGTATCCTAGCGTCGAACTCCTACGAGCAGTACTTC	CASSILASNSYEQYF
few	TRBJ2-2	NA	TRBV28	TGTGCCAGCAGTCCCCCCGTGGCGGGGGCTAGCACCGGGGAGCTGTTTTTT	CASSPPVAGASTGELFF
few	TRBJ1-3	TRBD1	TRBV2	TGTGCCAGCAACGCAGTGGGGACAGGAACTGGAAACACCATATATTTT	CASNAVGTGTGNTIYF
NA	TRBJ1-1	TRBD1	TRBV27	TGTGCCAGCGCTCAGGGGGGGCAAGAAGCTTTCTTT	CASAQGGQEAFF
many	TRBJ2-7	TRBD2	TRBV6-2/TRBV6-3	TGTGCCAGCTGCCCTCTCGGACTAGCGGTTTCCTACGAGCAGTACTTC	CASCPLGLAVSYEQYF
many	TRBJ2-5	NA	TRBV29-1	TGCAGCGTTGCAGGGGTTGAAGAGACCCAGTACTTC	CSVAGVEETQYF
few	TRBJ2-6	NA	TRBV7-8	TGTGCCAGCAGCTTAGTCGGGTGGGGGGAGACCTTCTCGGGGGCCAACGTCCTGACTTTC	CASSLVGWGETFSGANVLTF
many	TRBJ1-1	TRBD1	TRBV4-3	TGCGCCAGCAGCGCAACAGGGGGTTACACTGAAGCTTTCTTT	CASSATGGYTEAFF
NA	TRBJ1-1	NA	TRBV20-1	TGCAGTGCTAGAGATCGGGGCACCCTTCTCTCCATGAACACTGAAGCTTTCTTT	CSARDRGTLLSMNTEAFF
many	TRBJ2-3	NA	TRBV7-9	TGTGCCAGCAGCTTTGGGGTAACGACAGATACGCAGTATTTT	CASSFGVTTDTQYF
few	TRBJ2-1	NA	TRBV11-2	TGTGCCAGCAGCCACGCTAGCTCCTACAATGAGCAGTTCTTC	CASSHASSYNEQFF
NA	TRBJ1-5	NA	TRBV12-3/TRBV12-4	TGTGCCAGCACCCAGGGGTTTCAGCCCCAGCATTTT	CASTQGFQPQHF
NA	TRBJ2-7	NA	TRBV5-3	TGTGCCAGCAGCCTACTGGGGCCGTACGAGCAGTACTTC	CASSLLGPYEQYF
few	TRBJ2-3	TRBD2	TRBV2	TGTGCCAGCGGAATTCGAGTAGCGGGCGTCACAGATACGCAGTATTTT	CASGIRVAGVTDTQYF
few	TRBJ1-1	NA	TRBV6-5	TGTGCCACCCATTTTGGGAATATGAACACTGAAGCTTTCTTT	CATHFGNMNTEAFF
many	TRBJ2-3	NA	TRBV3-1	TGTGCCAGCAGCCAAGGGGATGATACGCAGTATTTT	CASSQGDDTQYF
many	TRBJ1-4	NA	TRBV4-3	TGCGCCAGCAGCCAAGAGGAGGGGCGCCCCTCTGAAAAACTGTTTTTT	CASSQEEGRPSEKLFF
NA	TRBJ2-2	TRBD1	TRBV7-9	TGTGCCAGCAGCTTAGTACCAGGACAGGCCCCGTGGGGCACCGGGGAGCTGTTTTTT	CASSLVPGQAPWGTGELFF